The source of this T cell receptor (beta chain) is a study of T cells in localized non-small cell lung cancer. Profiling relied on immunoSEQ multiplex PCR, and the TCRdb table lists in-frame clones only, not all of them. This table has around 29,000 clones, about 92% appearing once. Study-wide results and limits: Longer overall survival was linked to higher blood T cell density. Sequencing, confined to only one tumor region, leaves heterogeneity possible. Maximal T cell clonality occurred in uninvolved adjacent lung, with tumor ranking below it.

Germline assignment: CDR1 MNHNY and CDR2 SVGAGI (reference sequence). J gave up 4 bases and V 0 bases, and 8 bases lay outside the gene matches. The CDR3 runs to 16 residues. Regarding this clone: The target antigen is unknown.

This sequence was found in a woman aged 35-75 years with stage III lung adenocarcinoma. The source material was peripheral blood mononuclear cells, sampled before any cancer treatment. The chain employs TRBV6-6 and TRBJ2-5, with TRBD1 matching over 7 bases. CDR3 sequence reads: CASSYSPGGTGETQYF. Written as DNA, the CDR3 is TGTGCCAGCAGTTACTCGCCAGGGGGAACGGGAGAGACCCAGTACTTC.